This T cell receptor (beta chain) originates from a study of identical twins. TCRdb called the 5' RACE reads again in MiXCR, with one record for every CDR3 protein. The sample lists fewer than 800,000 distinct CDR3 sequences; 7.1% were seen once. Germline values: CDR1 KGHDR, CDR2 SFDVKD. The CDR3 extends over 20 amino acids. Losses at the gene ends were 3 bases for V and 5 bases for J; bases not matched to a gene: 15. This same sample was also part of a study on yellow fever vaccine responses in identical twins.

The sequence was obtained from a woman between 18 and 29 years old in good health. The genes are TRBV24-1 and TRBJ2-3; 14 nucleotides align to TRBD2. What was sequenced was PBMCs. CDR3 in amino acids: CATSDPGLAGGPTAGDTQYF. CDR3 in DNA: TGTGCCACCAGTGATCCTGGACTAGCGGGAGGCCCAACCGCTGGAGATACGCAGTATTTT.